This T cell receptor beta chain was obtained from a study of T cells in Graves' hyperthyroidism and ophthalmopathy (dated 2019 in TCRdb). A note on the overall study: Peripheral blood was sampled at the time of initial diagnosis, prior to any treatment. TCR V-J signatures able to tell the groups apart were searched for in a discovery cohort of 90 to 100 patients, of whom roughly 42 had Graves' ophthalmopathy and 55 to 65 had stable Graves' hyperthyroidism. An independent validation cohort of under 20 hyperthyroidism patients and approximately 16 patients who later progressed to ophthalmopathy tested prospective prediction of ophthalmopathy. The roughly 91 discovery patients were randomly split 7:3 into training and test sets. In addition, the study compared T-cell repertoires in thyroid tissue and in blood from about 6 Graves' hyperthyroidism patients. After sampling, hyperthyroidism patients received methimazole starting at 30 mg daily, and ophthalmopathy patients received high-dose intravenous methylprednisolone. According to the paper, TCR Vbeta CDR3 sequencing was carried out on 135 peripheral blood samples, which came from 40 to 45 ophthalmopathy, some 73 hyperthyroidism and about 17 progressor patients. Overall study results and their limits: In validation, progression to ophthalmopathy was predicted by the model with 70% to 71% sensitivity and roughly 72% specificity, a median of around 6.5 months before onset. Ophthalmopathy was separated from stable hyperthyroidism by a 13 V-J signature model, with 85% to 90% sensitivity and approximately 81% specificity obtained in cross-validation and 80%/75% obtained in testing. Sample size was not statistically predetermined, and blinding of investigators to group allocation was not performed. Blood samples also contained most of the expanded thyroid clonotypes (frequency above 0.001), which suggests that blood repertoires may reflect thyroid immune responses.

Stable Graves' hyperthyroidism was defined as no progression to ophthalmopathy during 18 months of follow-up. Hyperthyroidism patients were aged 18 to 65 years and newly diagnosed, with disease duration of less than 2 months. Any patient with an uncontrolled infection, another autoimmune disease, pregnancy or lactation was excluded. Clinical symptoms, serum thyroxine and TRAb, thyroid ultrasound, and orbital computed tomography formed the basis for the diagnoses. Ficoll-Paque density gradient centrifugation was used to isolate PBMCs from approximately 10 ml of fresh peripheral blood. Trizol reagent was used to extract total RNA, and RNA quality was then checked on an Agilent 2100 Bioanalyzer. The TCR beta CDR3 regions were amplified from RNA transcripts. A first-round RT-PCR of the TCR CDR3 used the HTBI primer set with the Qiagen OneStep RT-PCR kit. A second multiplex PCR round built the libraries, followed by size selection and purification. The libraries were sequenced on an Illumina HiSeq2000 using paired-end 100 bp reads. The study's processing was this. SOAPnuke was used to process the raw data, removing reads that contained adapters or uncalled bases, had a mean Phred below 15, or lacked an exact match to the constant primer or identifier. High-quality paired reads were merged with COPE v1.2.5, and unique nucleotide sequences were defined as clonotypes. Clonotypes were aligned to IMGT TRBV, TRBD and TRBJ reference segments using MiTCR v1.1. Only V-J combinations with frequency above 0.0001, covering about 99% of repertoires, were analysed. The TCS score was defined as the ratio of F50 (clonal expansion) to E x V (chaos), calculated using BLOSUM62-based TCRdist between CDR3 peptides within each V-J. Welch's t-statistics and random forest reduced fewer than 550 V-J features to some 14, which were used in a naive Bayes classifier (R e1071). TCRdb applied fastp at Q25 and MiXCR to the public reads, then kept only in-frame beta chains. When rows share a CDR3 protein, they turn into one entry using the most common DNA and genes. TCRdb's processing, not the authors' own work, is the source of the V and J calls. This sample has approximately 400,000 distinct CDR3 sequences in its table, and just under 25% of those were observed once. The top ten clonotypes cover roughly 80% of the sample.

At least ten counts were recorded for this clonotype. This clone's antigen is unknown. Base qualities were left out, and no much larger clone turns up one base away. Per the germline V gene, SNHLY is the CDR1 and FYNNEI is the CDR2. From cysteine to phenylalanine, the CDR3 is 14 amino acids long. The kept DNA is CDR3 alone, 42 bases in frame from the first base. Trimming costs V 6 bases and J 0 bases, and their ends lie 12 bases apart. The chain employs TRBV2 and TRBJ2-7, and possibly TRBD1, on 6 matching bases. This TCR derives from a man aged 50 to 60 with Graves' hyperthyroidism. Sequencing was done on a sample of blood. The sequenced DNA is TGTGCCAGCAGGGCGAACAGGGACTCCTACGAGCAGTACTTC. This is translated as CASRANRDSYEQYF.